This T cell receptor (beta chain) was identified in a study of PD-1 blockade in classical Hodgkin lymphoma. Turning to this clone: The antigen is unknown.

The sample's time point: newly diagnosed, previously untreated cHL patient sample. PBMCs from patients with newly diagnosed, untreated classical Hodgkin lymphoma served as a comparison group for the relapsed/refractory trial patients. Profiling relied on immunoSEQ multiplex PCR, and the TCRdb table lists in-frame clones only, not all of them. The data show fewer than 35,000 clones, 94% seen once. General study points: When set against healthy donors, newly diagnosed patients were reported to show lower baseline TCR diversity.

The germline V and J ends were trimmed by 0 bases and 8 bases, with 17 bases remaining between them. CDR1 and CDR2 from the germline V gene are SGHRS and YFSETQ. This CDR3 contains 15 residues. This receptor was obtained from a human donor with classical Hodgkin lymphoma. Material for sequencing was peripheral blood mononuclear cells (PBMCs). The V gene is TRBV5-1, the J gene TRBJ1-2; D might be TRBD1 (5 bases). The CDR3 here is CASSLGFGRDGGYTF. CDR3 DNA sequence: TGCGCCAGCAGCTTGGGGTTTGGCAGGGACGGGGGCTACACCTTC. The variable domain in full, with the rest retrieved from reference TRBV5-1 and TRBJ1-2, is KAGVTQTPRYLIKTRGQQVTLSCSPISGHRSVSWYQQTPGQGLQFLFEYFSETQRNKGNFPGRFSGRQFSNSRSEMNVSTLELGDSALYLCASSLGFGRDGGYTFGSGTRLTVV.